These 24 T cell receptor beta chains originate from one sample sequenced in a study of CD8 T cells in ankylosing spondylitis. One entry per CDR3 protein, called by TCRdb with MiXCR from the 5' RACE reads. The sample holds hundreds of thousands of distinct CDR3 sequences; under 30% are singletons and the top ten take under 7%. The sample comprised blood, either unsorted or a sorted T cell fraction (not recorded which). The receptor source for this set is a male donor with ankylosing spondylitis or in good health (not recorded which).

The chain links TRBV29-1 to TRBJ1-1; no clear D gene. CDR3 length: 10 residues. Germline CDR1 and CDR2: SQVTM and ANQGSEA. CDR3 bases: TGCCGGGCGGGCAACACTGAAGCTTTCTTT. It yields the protein CRAGNTEAFF.

This clonotype was recorded at least ten times. This chain joins TRBV7-2 and TRBJ2-1; TRBD2 agrees at 10 bases. The V and J ends lost 5 bases and 4 bases, in that order; junction bases with no gene match: 5. The CDR3 runs 15 residues. Germline CDR1 is SGHTA and CDR2 is FQGNSA. The CDR3 DNA sequence: TGTGCCAGCAGCCCCGCGACTAGCGGGTACAATGAGCAGTTCTTC. This sequence encodes CASSPATSGYNEQFF.

The chain uses TRBV5-6 and TRBJ2-3; D call uncertain. V was trimmed by 0 bases and J by 10 bases, leaving 15 bases between them. Germline CDR1 SGHDT, CDR2 YYEEEE. The CDR3 loop spans 14 amino acids. The CDR3: CASSLVLGGESQYF. The CDR3 nucleotides are TGTGCCAGCAGCTTGGTCCTAGGTGGGGAATCGCAGTATTTT.

The chain joins TRBV7-9 to TRBJ2-5, with TRBD2 identical over 7 bases. V trimming: 0 bases; J trimming: 5 bases; junction bases outside the gene matches: 6. The CDR3 contains 15 residues. Germline V gives CDR1 SEHNR, CDR2 FQNEAQ (reference sequence). In DNA form, the CDR3 reads TGTGCCAGCAGCTTAGCGACTGGGGGGGGTGAGACCCAGTACTTC. This sequence encodes CASSLATGGGETQYF.

The CDR3 bases are TGCAGTGCTAGCCGAGTGAGAGAGACCCAGTACTTC. It encodes CSASRVRETQYF. This chain links TRBV20-1 with TRBJ2-5; D call uncertain. This CDR3 is built from 12 residues. V dropped 3 bases and J dropped 4 bases, with 9 bases sitting between them. CDR1 is DFQATT, CDR2 SNEGSKA, per germline (reference sequence).

In its sample, this clonotype was seen many times. The chain has TRBV9 and TRBJ1-4; 11 positions agree with TRBD1. CDR1 is SGDLS and CDR2 is YYNGEE in the germline V gene. This CDR3 is 18 amino acids long. V shed 3 bases and J 7 bases; nucleotides not matched to a gene: 14. The CDR3, as DNA: TGTGCCAGCAGCGCCGGACAGGGGGCGCTTGGGTTGGCTGAAAAACTGTTTTTT. Its protein product is CASSAGQGALGLAEKLFF. Drawing the rest from reference TRBV9 and TRBJ1-4, the complete variable domain is DSGVTQTPKHLITATGQRVTLRCSPRSGDLSVYWYQQSLDQGLQFLIQYYNGEERAKGNILERFSAQQFPDLHSELNLSSLELGDSALYFCASSAGQGALGLAEKLFFGSGTQLSVL.

This clonotype appeared a few times. This chain links TRBV5-1 with TRBJ2-5; D possibly corresponds to TRBD1 (5 bases). Trimming shortened V by 2 bases and J by 2 bases, and 7 bases separated the two germline ends. The CDR3 has 13 amino acids. The germline CDR1 and CDR2 sequences are SGHRS and YFSETQ. CDR3 sequence: CASSFPGQETQYF. The CDR3 nucleotides read TGCGCCAGCAGCTTCCCAGGGCAAGAGACCCAGTACTTC.

CDR3 bases: TGTGCCAGCAGCCCACGCGGACGGGGGAGCGATGAGCAGTTCTTC. Its protein is CASSPRGRGSDEQFF. The rearrangement joins TRBV7-3 to TRBJ2-1; D might be TRBD2 (6 bases). V gave up 5 bases and J gave up 8 bases, with 19 bases separating them. This CDR3 region has 15 residues. Germline CDR1 SGHTA, CDR2 FQGTGA.

Ten or more counts support this clonotype. This chain joins TRBV5-1 and TRBJ2-5, with a tentative D call TRBD2 (6 bases). Trimming stripped 0 bases from V and 4 bases from J, with 10 bases between. CDR1 and CDR2 from the germline V gene are SGHRS and YFSETQ. CDR3 length equals 14 residues. As DNA, the CDR3 is TGCGCCAGCAGCTTGGGGACTATATCAGAGACCCAGTACTTC. This codes for CASSLGTISETQYF.

This sequence joins TRBV6-1 and TRBJ2-5; tentatively, D is TRBD2 (6 bases). The CDR3 spans 14 residues. V was cut by 1 base and J by 6 bases, with 12 bases left in between. Germline V gene lookup returns CDR1 MNHNS and CDR2 SASEGT. CDR3: CASSEGTSWQTQYF. The CDR3 coding sequence is TGTGCCAGCAGTGAAGGTACTAGCTGGCAGACCCAGTACTTC.

This chain links TRBV7-3 with TRBJ2-7, with TRBD1 matching over 11 bases. The germline V gene encodes CDR1 SGHTA and CDR2 FQGTGA. The CDR3 consists of 16 residues. Unmatched junction bases numbered 3, after V lost 0 bases and J lost 2 bases. CDR3 amino acids: CASSLTGTGGTYEQYF. CDR3 in DNA: TGTGCCAGCAGCTTAACCGGGACAGGGGGGACCTACGAGCAGTACTTC.

The J gene is TRBJ1-1, the V gene TRBV20-1, with D unresolved. The V gene lost 0 bases and the J gene lost 14 bases, with 13 bases spanning the gap. In germline, CDR1 is DFQATT, CDR2 SNEGSKA (reference sequence). The CDR3 runs 11 residues. DNA of the CDR3: TGCAGTGCTAGAGACCCGGGAAGGCGCTTCTTT. Translation gives CSARDPGRRFF.

The chain recombines TRBV20-1 with TRBJ2-1; 7 bases line up with TRBD1. The CDR3 is made up of 14 amino acids. J was trimmed by 6 bases and V by 3 bases; bases with no gene match: 8. CDR1 is DFQATT, CDR2 SNEGSKA, per germline (reference sequence). The CDR3 spells CSARRGQIVNEQFF. Here the CDR3 DNA reads TGCAGTGCTAGGAGGGGGCAGATCGTCAATGAGCAGTTCTTC.

This clonotype was observed a single time. This sequence may be a read error, since a much larger clone differs from it by one base. V is TRBV5-1 and J is TRBJ2-7; TRBD1 aligns across 8 bases. This CDR3 comprises 13 residues. Germline V gene sequence: CDR1 SGHRS, CDR2 YFSETQ. The CDR3 DNA reads TGCGCCAGCAGCTCGGGACAGGCCTACAAGCAGTACTTC. Protein: CASSSGQAYKQYF.

V is TRBV6-5 and J is TRBJ1-1; no clear D gene. V gave up 2 bases and J gave up 5 bases, with 3 bases separating them. The germline V gene encodes CDR1 MNHEY and CDR2 SVGAGI. This CDR3 comprises 11 residues. The chain's CDR3 is CASSYRTEAFF. The CDR3 coding sequence is TGTGCCAGCAGTTACAGGACTGAAGCTTTCTTT.

This clonotype occurred a few times. The rearrangement links TRBV12-3 or TRBV12-4 to TRBJ2-7, with 12 nucleotides matching TRBD2. This CDR3 has 17 residues. V was clipped by 5 bases and J by 6 bases; unmatched bases: 14. The CDR3 DNA reads as TGTGCCAGCAGTCAGACTAGCGGGAGCCTGACCCCCTCCGAGCAGTACTTC. Protein: CASSQTSGSLTPSEQYF.

This chain uses TRBV6-6 with TRBJ2-5; no firm D call. The CDR3 extends over 12 amino acids. The ends were cut back, 4 bases at V and 5 bases at J, with 8 bases in the middle. The V gene's germline CDR1 is MNHNY and CDR2 SVGAGI (reference sequence). CDR3 sequence: CASSSGHETQYF. DNA for the CDR3: TGTGCCAGCAGTTCAGGTCACGAGACCCAGTACTTC.

This clonotype was detected ten times or more. The V call is TRBV5-1, the J call TRBJ2-2; unclear D gene. The V gene lost 0 bases and the J gene lost 0 bases, with 3 bases spanning the gap. CDR1 and CDR2 (germline): SGHRS, YFSETQ. The CDR3 is 14 amino acids. CDR3 sequence (DNA): TGCGCCAGCAGCTTGGCCCCGAACACCGGGGAGCTGTTTTTT. This translates into CASSLAPNTGELFF.

This clonotype was seen only once. The chain carries TRBV4-2 and TRBJ1-5; D gene ambiguous. Trimming cost V 0 bases and J 0 bases, with 6 bases left between them. CDR3 size: 15 residues. Looked up from germline, CDR1 is LGHNA and CDR2 is YNFKEQ. CDR3 loop: CASSQEGSSNQPQHF. CDR3 nucleotides: TGTGCCAGCAGCCAAGAGGGGAGTAGCAATCAGCCCCAGCATTTT.

This clonotype came up a few times. This chain joins TRBV6-6 and TRBJ2-5; D is uncertain. Germline V gives CDR1 MNHNY, CDR2 SVGAGI (reference sequence). V lost 7 bases, J lost 3 bases, and 9 bases lay in between. The CDR3 loop spans 12 amino acids. CDR3 bases: TGTGCCAGCACGGACGTAAAAGAGACCCAGTACTTC. This sequence encodes CASTDVKETQYF.

This clonotype was seen repeatedly, ten times or more. V is TRBV7-8 and J is TRBJ2-1; D call uncertain. Germline V lookup: CDR1 SGHVS, CDR2 FQNEAQ. V lost 5 bases, J lost 7 bases, and 9 bases lay in between. CDR3 length equals 12 residues. CDR3 sequence reads: CASSGSGNEQFF. CDR3 DNA sequence: TGTGCCAGCAGCGGGTCCGGGAATGAGCAGTTCTTC.

This clonotype occurred many times. The genes are TRBV6-5 and TRBJ2-2; D may be TRBD2 (5 bases). Trimming took off 6 bases at V and 1 base at J, with 9 bases between the two ends. The CDR3 is 14 amino acids. Per the germline V gene, CDR1 is MNHEY and CDR2 is SVGAGI. The CDR3, as DNA: TGTGCCAGCAGCTATACTAGGAACACCGGGGAGCTGTTTTTT. Its protein is CASSYTRNTGELFF.

This clonotype was recorded many times. The chain has TRBV4-1 and TRBJ2-5, with D possibly called TRBD1 or TRBD2 (5 bases each). Germline V gene sequence: CDR1 MGHRA, CDR2 YSYEKL. This CDR3 has 18 amino acids. Trimming took 1 base from V and 5 from J, leaving 23 bases between them. CDR3 sequence (DNA): TGCGCCAGCAGCCAAGGGAGCACTGGGGGAGCCCGGTGGGAGACCCAGTACTTC. Amino acids: CASSQGSTGGARWETQYF.

The rearrangement uses TRBV6-5 and TRBJ2-7; TRBD2 aligns across 8 bases. This CDR3 spans 13 amino acids. Trimming removed 2 bases from V and 7 bases from J; junction bases left unmatched: 4. Per the germline V gene, CDR1 is MNHEY and CDR2 is SVGAGI. The CDR3 sequence is CASSYLSGGEQYF. The CDR3 DNA follows: TGTGCCAGCAGTTACCTGAGCGGGGGAGAGCAGTACTTC.